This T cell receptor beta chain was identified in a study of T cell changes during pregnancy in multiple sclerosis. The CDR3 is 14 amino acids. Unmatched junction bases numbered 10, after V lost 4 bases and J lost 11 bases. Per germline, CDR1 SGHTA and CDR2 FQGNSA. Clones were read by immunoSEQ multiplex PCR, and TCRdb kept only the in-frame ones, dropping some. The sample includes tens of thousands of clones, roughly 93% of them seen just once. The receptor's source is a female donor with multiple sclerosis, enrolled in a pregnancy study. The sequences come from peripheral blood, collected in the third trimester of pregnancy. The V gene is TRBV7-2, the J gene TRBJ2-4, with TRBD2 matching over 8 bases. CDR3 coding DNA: TGTGCCAGCAGCTCCGCGGGGGGTTCGTCTGTTCAGTACTTC. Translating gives CASSSAGGSSVQYF.